This T cell receptor beta chain came from a study of Graves' ophthalmopathy and Graves' hyperthyroidism. Broader study findings: Most thyroid clonotypes expanded beyond 0.001 frequency were also found in blood. With roughly 88% sensitivity and around 80% specificity, a 13-signature model separated ophthalmopathy from stable hyperthyroidism.

Among the hyperthyroidism patients, all were newly diagnosed, aged 18 to 65, with under 2 months' duration. The CDR3 extends over 15 amino acids. Per the germline V gene, CDR1 is ENHRY and CDR2 is SYGVKD. With V trimmed by 7 bases and J by 3 bases, 6 bases remained unmatched. Amplified TCR beta CDR3 regions were obtained using RNA transcripts as template. In the first round, RT-PCR was carried out with HTBI primers, and a multiplex PCR formed the second round. TCRdb itself ran the multiplex PCR reads through MiXCR, one entry per CDR3 protein. Seen here are over a million distinct CDR3 sequences, roughly 35% observed once, and the top ten hold more than 9.5%. This clonotype was detected many times. The target antigen is unknown.

The sequencing sample was made of peripheral blood or thyroid tissue (not recorded which). This rearrangement joins TRBV10-3 to TRBJ2-2, with TRBD1 matching 9 bases. The sequence derives from an adult man with Graves' hyperthyroidism. The CDR3 loop reads CAITAGQGYTGELFF. In DNA, the CDR3 is TGTGCCATCACCGCTGGACAGGGGTACACCGGGGAGCTGTTTTTT.